This record looks at one T cell receptor (beta chain) sequence and its context. At one end, the junction sequence differs from germline, possibly due to a read error. PCRs were each spiked with synthetic TCR analog templates. Data came from immunoSEQ multiplex PCR; TCRdb stores just in-frame clones and leaves some out. The sample includes approximately 100,000 clones, around 85% of them seen just once. The data were taken from a study of PD-L1 blockade in urothelial cancer. Germline V CDR1 and CDR2: SSHAT, FNYEAQ (reference sequence). The CDR3 contains 15 residues. The chain links TRBV7-7 to TRBJ2-5; D gene unclear. This receptor was identified in a man aged 45-60 years with urothelial cancer. The sequencing used PBMCs, collected around atezolizumab (anti-PD-L1) treatment. The CDR3 here is CASSLAARNQETQYF. CDR3 DNA: TGTGCTAGCAGCTTAGCAGCTAGAAACCAAGAGACCCAGTACTTC.